This TCR beta chain stems from a study of T cell changes during pregnancy in multiple sclerosis. The germline V gene encodes CDR1 MNHEY and CDR2 SMNVEV (reference sequence). The CDR3 covers 13 residues. V was pared by 9 bases and J by 1 base, with 6 bases of the junction left unmatched. The assay was immunoSEQ multiplex PCR, and TCRdb's table has in-frame clones only and misses some. This table holds tens of thousands of clones, more than 75% found once. The sample in question was CD8+ T cells from peripheral blood mononuclear cells, obtained before pregnancy. The TCR was taken from a female donor with multiple sclerosis, enrolled in a pregnancy study. J is TRBJ2-7 and V is TRBV27, with 7 bases fitting TRBD1. The CDR3 DNA is TGTGCCAGGCGACAGGGTGGATCCTACGAGCAGTACTTC. Encoded protein: CARRQGGSYEQYF.